What follows are 2 T cell receptor beta chains derived from one specimen sequenced in a study of shared clonotypes between healthy human individuals. Assay: immunoSEQ multiplex PCR; the TCRdb copy retains only in-frame clones and omits some. The sample lists about 1 million clones, 60% to 80% seen once, with around 1.4% in the top ten. The material sequenced was memory CD4+ T cells sorted from blood. Subset here: CD45RA-negative fraction. Receptor source: a man between 18 and 35 years old in good health.

This clone has a handful of counts. J is TRBJ1-1 and V is TRBV30, with D possibly being TRBD1 (5 bases). This CDR3 comprises 13 residues. V lost 4 bases, J lost 0 bases, and 9 bases lay in between. Germline CDR1 reads GTSNPN; CDR2 reads SVGIG (reference sequence). The CDR3 is CAWNQGMNTEAFF. The CDR3, as DNA: TGTGCCTGGAATCAGGGTATGAACACTGAAGCTTTCTTT.

This clone is a singleton in its sample. The chain couples TRBV2 to TRBJ1-4; 9 nucleotides line up with TRBD1. Losses at the gene ends were 6 bases for V and 1 base for J; bases not matched to a gene: 9. In germline, CDR1 is SNHLY, CDR2 FYNNEI. The CDR3 has 17 amino acids. The CDR3, as DNA: TGTGCCAGCAGCCGGGACAGGGTGATGATAACTAATGAAAAACTGTTTTTT. Encoded protein: CASSRDRVMITNEKLFF.